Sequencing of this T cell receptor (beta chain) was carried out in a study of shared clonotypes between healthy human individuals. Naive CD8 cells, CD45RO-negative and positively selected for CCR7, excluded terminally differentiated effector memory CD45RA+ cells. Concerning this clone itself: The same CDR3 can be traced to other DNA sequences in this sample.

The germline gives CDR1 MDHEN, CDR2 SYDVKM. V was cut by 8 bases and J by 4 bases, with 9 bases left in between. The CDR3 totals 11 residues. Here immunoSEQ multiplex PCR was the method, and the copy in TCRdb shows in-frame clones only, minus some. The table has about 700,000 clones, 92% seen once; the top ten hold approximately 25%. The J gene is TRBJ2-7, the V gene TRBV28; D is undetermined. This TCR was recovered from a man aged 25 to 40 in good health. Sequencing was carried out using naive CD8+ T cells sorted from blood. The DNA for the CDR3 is TGTGCCAGCTCAAGAGCGTACGAGCAGTACTTC. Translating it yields CASSRAYEQYF.